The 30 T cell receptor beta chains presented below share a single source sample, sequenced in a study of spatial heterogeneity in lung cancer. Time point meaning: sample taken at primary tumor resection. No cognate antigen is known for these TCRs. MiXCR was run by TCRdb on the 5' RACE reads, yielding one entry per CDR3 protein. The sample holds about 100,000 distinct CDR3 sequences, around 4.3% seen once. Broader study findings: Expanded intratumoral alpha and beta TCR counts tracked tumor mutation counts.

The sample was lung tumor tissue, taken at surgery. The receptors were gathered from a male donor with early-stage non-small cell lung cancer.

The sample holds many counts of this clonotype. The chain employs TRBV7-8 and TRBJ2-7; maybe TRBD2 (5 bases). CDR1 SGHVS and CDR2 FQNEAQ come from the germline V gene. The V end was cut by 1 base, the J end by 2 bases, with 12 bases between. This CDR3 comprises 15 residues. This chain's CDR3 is CASSLEVGATYEQYF. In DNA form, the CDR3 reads TGTGCCAGCAGCTTAGAAGTGGGAGCCACCTACGAGCAGTACTTC.

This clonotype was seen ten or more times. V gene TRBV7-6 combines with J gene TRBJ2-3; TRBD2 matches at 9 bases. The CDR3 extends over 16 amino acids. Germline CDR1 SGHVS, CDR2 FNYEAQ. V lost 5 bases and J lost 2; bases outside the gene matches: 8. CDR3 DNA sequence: TGTGCCAGCAGCCCCGCGACTAGCGGATACACAGATACGCAGTATTTT. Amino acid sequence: CASSPATSGYTDTQYF.

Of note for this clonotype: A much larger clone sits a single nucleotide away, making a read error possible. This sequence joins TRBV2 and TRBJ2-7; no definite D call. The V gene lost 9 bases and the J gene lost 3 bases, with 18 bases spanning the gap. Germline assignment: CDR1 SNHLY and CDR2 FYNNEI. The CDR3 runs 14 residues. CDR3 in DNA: TGTGCCAGTACCGGTTGGTACAAGAACTACGAGCAGTACTTC. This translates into CASTGWYKNYEQYF.

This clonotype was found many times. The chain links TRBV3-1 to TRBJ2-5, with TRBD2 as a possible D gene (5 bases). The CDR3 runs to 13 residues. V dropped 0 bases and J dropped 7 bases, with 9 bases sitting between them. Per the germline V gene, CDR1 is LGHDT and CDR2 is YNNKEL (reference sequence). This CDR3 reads CASSQDPAGTQYF. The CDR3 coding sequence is TGTGCCAGCAGCCAAGACCCCGCGGGGACCCAGTACTTC.

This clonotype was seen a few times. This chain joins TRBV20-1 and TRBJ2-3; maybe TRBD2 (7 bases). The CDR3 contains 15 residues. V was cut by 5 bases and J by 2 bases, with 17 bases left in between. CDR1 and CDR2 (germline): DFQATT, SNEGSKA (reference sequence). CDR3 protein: CSADPDGGHTDTQYF. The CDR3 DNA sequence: TGCAGTGCTGACCCCGACGGGGGGCACACAGATACGCAGTATTTT.

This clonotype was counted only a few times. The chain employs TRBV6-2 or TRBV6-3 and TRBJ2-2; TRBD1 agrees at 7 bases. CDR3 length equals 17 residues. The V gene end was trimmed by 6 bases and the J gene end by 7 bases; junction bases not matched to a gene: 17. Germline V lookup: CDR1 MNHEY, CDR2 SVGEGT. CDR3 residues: CASSPARSRGNGGELFF. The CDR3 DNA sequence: TGTGCCAGCAGCCCTGCGAGGTCCAGGGGGAACGGCGGGGAGCTGTTTTTT.

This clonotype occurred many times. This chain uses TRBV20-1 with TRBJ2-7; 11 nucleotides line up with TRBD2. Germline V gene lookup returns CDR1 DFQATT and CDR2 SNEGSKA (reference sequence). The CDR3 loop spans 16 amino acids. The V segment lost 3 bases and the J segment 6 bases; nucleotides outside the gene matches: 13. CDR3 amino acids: CSASPSSTSGNPEQYF. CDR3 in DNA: TGCAGTGCTAGTCCCTCGTCGACTAGCGGGAACCCCGAGCAGTACTTC.

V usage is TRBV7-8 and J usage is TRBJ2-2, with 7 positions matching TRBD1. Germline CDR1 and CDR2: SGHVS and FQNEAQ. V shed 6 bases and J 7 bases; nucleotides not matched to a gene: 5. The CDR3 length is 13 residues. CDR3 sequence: CASRLQGNGELFF. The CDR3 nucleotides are TGTGCCAGCAGACTACAGGGGAACGGGGAGCTGTTTTTT.

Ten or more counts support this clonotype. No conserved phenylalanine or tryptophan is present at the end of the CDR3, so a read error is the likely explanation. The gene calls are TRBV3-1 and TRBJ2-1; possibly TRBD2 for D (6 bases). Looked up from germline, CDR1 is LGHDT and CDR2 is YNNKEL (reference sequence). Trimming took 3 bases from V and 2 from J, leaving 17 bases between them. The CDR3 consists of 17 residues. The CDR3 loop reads CASSHPLGEAPYNEQFS. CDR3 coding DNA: TGTGCCAGCAGCCACCCGTTGGGGGAGGCCCCCTACAATGAGCAGTTCTCC.

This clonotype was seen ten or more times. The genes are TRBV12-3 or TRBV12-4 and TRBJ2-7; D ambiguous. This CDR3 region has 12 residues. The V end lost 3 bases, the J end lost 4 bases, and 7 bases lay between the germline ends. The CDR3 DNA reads TGTGCCAGCAGTTTCAGACCGTACGAGCAGTACTTC. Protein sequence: CASSFRPYEQYF.

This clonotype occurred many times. The CDR3 here is CSVEKAGQETQYF. The CDR3, as DNA: TGCAGCGTTGAAAAGGCAGGTCAAGAGACCCAGTACTTC. This chain uses TRBV29-1 with TRBJ2-5; D unresolved. The CDR3 spans 13 residues. Germline V gene sequence: CDR1 SQVTM, CDR2 ANQGSEA. V was clipped by 2 bases and J by 2 bases, with 9 bases between them.

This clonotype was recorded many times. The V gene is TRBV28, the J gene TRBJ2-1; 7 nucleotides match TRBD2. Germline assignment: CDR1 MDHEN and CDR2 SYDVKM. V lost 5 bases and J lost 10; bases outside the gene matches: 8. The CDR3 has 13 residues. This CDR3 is CASSPPTSWEQFF. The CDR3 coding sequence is TGTGCCAGCAGTCCACCGACTAGCTGGGAGCAGTTCTTC.

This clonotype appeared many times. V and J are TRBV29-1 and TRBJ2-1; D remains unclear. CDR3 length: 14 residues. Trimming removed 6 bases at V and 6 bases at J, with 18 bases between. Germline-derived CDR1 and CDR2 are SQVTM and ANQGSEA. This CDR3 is CSVAGFEEGNEQFF. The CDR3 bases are TGCAGCGTGGCCGGATTCGAAGAAGGCAATGAGCAGTTCTTC.

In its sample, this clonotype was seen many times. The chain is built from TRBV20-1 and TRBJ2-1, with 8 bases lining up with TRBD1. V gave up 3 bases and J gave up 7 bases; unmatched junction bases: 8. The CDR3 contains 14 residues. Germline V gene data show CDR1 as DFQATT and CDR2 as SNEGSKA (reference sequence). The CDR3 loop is CSASPRTGLNEQFF. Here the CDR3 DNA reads TGCAGTGCTAGCCCAAGGACAGGGTTAAATGAGCAGTTCTTC.

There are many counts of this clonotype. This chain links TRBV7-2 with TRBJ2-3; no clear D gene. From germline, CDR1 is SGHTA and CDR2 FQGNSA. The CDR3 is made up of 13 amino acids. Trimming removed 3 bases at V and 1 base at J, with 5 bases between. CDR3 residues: CASSLPGTDTQYF. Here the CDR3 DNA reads TGTGCCAGCAGCTTGCCGGGCACAGATACGCAGTATTTT. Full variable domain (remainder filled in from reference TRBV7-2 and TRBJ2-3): GAGVSQSPSNKVTEKGKDVELRCDPISGHTALYWYRQSLGQGLEFLIYFQGNSAPDKSGLPSDRFSAERTGGSVSTLTIQRTQQEDSAVYLCASSLPGTDTQYFGPGTRLTVL.

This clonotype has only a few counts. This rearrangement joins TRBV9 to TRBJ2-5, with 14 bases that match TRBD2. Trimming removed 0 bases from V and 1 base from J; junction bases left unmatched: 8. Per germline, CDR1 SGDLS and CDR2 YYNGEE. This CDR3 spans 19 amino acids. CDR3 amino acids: CASSVEPGLAGDAQETQYF. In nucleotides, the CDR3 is TGTGCCAGCAGCGTAGAGCCGGGACTAGCGGGGGATGCCCAAGAGACCCAGTACTTC.

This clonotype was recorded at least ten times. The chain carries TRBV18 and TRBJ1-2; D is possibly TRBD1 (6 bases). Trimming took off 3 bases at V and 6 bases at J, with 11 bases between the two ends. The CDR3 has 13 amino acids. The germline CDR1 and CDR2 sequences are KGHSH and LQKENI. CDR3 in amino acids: CASSPGAGDGYTF. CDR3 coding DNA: TGTGCCAGCTCACCCGGGGCAGGGGATGGCTACACCTTC.

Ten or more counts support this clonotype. This CDR3 is CASSLPETQYF. CDR3 bases: TGTGCCAGCAGCCTTCCAGAGACCCAGTACTTC. J is TRBJ2-5 and V is TRBV7-2; unclear D gene. The CDR3 sequence is 11 residues long. Trimming left V 5 bases short and J 4 bases short, with 5 bases between. Germline lookup yields CDR1 SGHTA and CDR2 FQGNSA.

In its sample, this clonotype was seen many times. The CDR3 region has the DNA TGCGCCAGCAGCCAAGATGGAGCGGGAGCCTACAATGAGCAGTTCTTC. Translated: CASSQDGAGAYNEQFF. This chain uses TRBV4-1 with TRBJ2-1; 8 nucleotides agree with TRBD2. The CDR3 sequence is 16 residues long. J gave up 2 bases and V 0 bases, and 3 bases lay outside the gene matches. CDR1 is MGHRA and CDR2 is YSYEKL in the germline V gene.

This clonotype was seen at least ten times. This chain's CDR3 is CASSWHSGDTQYF. In nucleotides, the CDR3 is TGTGCCAGCAGCTGGCATTCAGGAGATACGCAGTATTTT. V is TRBV5-6 and J is TRBJ2-3; D gene unclear. This CDR3 spans 13 amino acids. The V gene's germline CDR1 is SGHDT and CDR2 YYEEEE. Between the trimmed V and J ends, which lost 3 bases and 5 bases, there was a span of 10 bases.

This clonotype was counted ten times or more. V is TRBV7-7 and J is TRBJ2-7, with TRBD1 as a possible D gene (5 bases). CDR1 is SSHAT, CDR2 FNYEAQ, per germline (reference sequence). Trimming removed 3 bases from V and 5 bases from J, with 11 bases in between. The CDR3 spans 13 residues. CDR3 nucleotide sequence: TGTGCCAGCAGCTTGTTGACAGTGAACGAGCAGTACTTC. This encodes CASSLLTVNEQYF.

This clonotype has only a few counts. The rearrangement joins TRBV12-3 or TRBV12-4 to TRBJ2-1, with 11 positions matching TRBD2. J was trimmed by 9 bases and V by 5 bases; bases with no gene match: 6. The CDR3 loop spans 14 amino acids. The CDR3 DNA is TGTGCCAGCAGTCCGACTAGCGGGATACCTGAGCAGTTCTTC. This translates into CASSPTSGIPEQFF.

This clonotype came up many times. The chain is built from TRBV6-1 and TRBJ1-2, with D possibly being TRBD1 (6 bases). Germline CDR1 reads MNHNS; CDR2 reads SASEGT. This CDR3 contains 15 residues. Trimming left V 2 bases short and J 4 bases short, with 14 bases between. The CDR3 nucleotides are TGTGCCAGCAGTGAATTCGGGGGGCAGGCCTATGGCTACACCTTC. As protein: CASSEFGGQAYGYTF.

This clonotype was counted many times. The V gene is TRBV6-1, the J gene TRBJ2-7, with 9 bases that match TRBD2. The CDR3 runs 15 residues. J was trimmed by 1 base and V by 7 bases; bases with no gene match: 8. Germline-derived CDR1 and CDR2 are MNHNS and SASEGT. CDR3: CASTAGGEGSYEQYF. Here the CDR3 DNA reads TGTGCCAGCACCGCGGGAGGGGAGGGATCCTACGAGCAGTACTTC.

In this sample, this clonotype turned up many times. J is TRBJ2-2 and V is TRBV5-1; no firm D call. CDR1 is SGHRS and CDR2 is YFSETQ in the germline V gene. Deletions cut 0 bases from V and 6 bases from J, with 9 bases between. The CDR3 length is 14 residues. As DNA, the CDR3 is TGCGCCAGCAGCTTGGTATCTCCGCCCGGGGAGCTGTTTTTT. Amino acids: CASSLVSPPGELFF. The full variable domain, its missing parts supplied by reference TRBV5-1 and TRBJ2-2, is KAGVTQTPRYLIKTRGQQVTLSCSPISGHRSVSWYQQTPGQGLQFLFEYFSETQRNKGNFPGRFSGRQFSNSRSEMNVSTLELGDSALYLCASSLVSPPGELFFGEGSRLTVL.

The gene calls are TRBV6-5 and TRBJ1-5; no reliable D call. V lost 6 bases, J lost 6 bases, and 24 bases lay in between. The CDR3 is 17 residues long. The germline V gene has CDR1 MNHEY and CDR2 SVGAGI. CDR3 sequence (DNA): TGTGCCAGCAGCCCCGCCGGAGGGCAACCGTCCGCTCAGCCCCAGCATTTT. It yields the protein CASSPAGGQPSAQPQHF.

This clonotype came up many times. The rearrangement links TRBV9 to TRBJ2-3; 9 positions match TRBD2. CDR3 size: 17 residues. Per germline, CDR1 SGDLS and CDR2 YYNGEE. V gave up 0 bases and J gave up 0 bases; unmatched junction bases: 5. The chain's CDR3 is CASSVGGTSGSTDTQYF. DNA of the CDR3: TGTGCCAGCAGCGTAGGAGGAACTAGCGGGAGCACAGATACGCAGTATTTT.

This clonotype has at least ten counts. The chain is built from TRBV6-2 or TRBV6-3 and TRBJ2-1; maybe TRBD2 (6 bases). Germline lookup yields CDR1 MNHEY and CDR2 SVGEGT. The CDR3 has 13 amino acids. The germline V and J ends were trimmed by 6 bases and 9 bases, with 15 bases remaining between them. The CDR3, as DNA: TGTGCCAGCAGCCGTCTGGTGCGGGGTGAGCAGTTCTTC. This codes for CASSRLVRGEQFF.

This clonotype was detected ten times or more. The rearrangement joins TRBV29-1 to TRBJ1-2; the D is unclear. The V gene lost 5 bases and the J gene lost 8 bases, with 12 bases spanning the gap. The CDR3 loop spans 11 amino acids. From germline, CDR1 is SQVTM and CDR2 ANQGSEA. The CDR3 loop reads CSVWRVGGYTF. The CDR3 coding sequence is TGCAGCGTTTGGCGAGTGGGAGGCTACACCTTC.

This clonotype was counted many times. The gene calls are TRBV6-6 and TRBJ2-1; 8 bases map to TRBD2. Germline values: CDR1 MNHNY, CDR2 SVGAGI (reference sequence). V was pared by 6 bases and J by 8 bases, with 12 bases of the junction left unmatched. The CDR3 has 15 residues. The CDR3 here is CASSPGEAGAYEQFF. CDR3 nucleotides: TGTGCCAGCAGCCCGGGAGAAGCGGGAGCCTATGAGCAGTTCTTC.